The 30 T cell receptor beta chains below come from one sample, sequenced in a study of PD-1 blockade in classical Hodgkin lymphoma. Each patient relapsed following autologous stem cell transplantation, and prior brentuximab vedotin exposure differed. TCRdb's copy holds only in-frame clones and misses some; the assay was immunoSEQ multiplex PCR. This table holds approximately 89,000 clones, approximately 83% found once. The material was peripheral blood mononuclear cells (PBMCs), obtained at baseline. The receptors here all came from a human donor with classical Hodgkin lymphoma.

The genes are TRBV5-4 and TRBJ2-3; 13 nucleotides line up with TRBD2. The CDR3 consists of 16 residues. Germline assignment: CDR1 SGHNT and CDR2 YYREEE (reference sequence). The ends lost 6 bases at V and 4 bases at J; junction bases unmatched: 8. CDR3 amino acids: CASTTPGLAGADTQYF. CDR3 DNA: TGTGCCAGCACCACACCCGGACTAGCGGGGGCAGATACGCAGTATTTT.

The chain employs TRBV10-3 and TRBJ2-1; TRBD2 aligns across 11 bases. Trimming cost V 8 bases and J 4 bases; bases outside gene matches: 4. Germline V lookup: CDR1 ENHRY, CDR2 SYGVKD. The CDR3 length is 14 residues. The CDR3 here is CAIGGTSGYNEQFF. CDR3 DNA sequence: TGTGCCATCGGCGGGACTAGCGGATACAATGAGCAGTTCTTC.

J is TRBJ1-1 and V is TRBV7-2, with 7 bases matching TRBD1. The CDR3 covers 16 residues. V was clipped by 5 bases and J by 4 bases; unmatched bases: 13. Germline V gene lookup returns CDR1 SGHTA and CDR2 FQGNSA. The CDR3 DNA reads as TGTGCCAGCAGCCCCAGGGGGGCCGACAGGAGCACTGAAGCTTTCTTT. This encodes CASSPRGADRSTEAFF.

The rearrangement uses TRBV5-4 and TRBJ2-7; D tentatively reads TRBD1 or TRBD2 (5 bases each). CDR1 and CDR2 (germline): SGHNT, YYREEE (reference sequence). V lost 0 bases and J lost 3, with 13 bases in between. The CDR3 has 15 amino acids. CDR3 protein: CASSLAGTNLYEQYF. The CDR3 DNA is TGTGCCAGCAGCTTGGCCGGGACCAACCTCTACGAGCAGTACTTC.

This chain uses TRBV30 with TRBJ2-2; no clear D. Germline CDR1 GTSNPN, CDR2 SVGIG (reference sequence). Trimming shortened V by 8 bases and J by 1 base, and 14 bases separated the two germline ends. This CDR3 is built from 14 residues. CDR3: CARDDWVNTGELFF. In DNA form, the CDR3 reads TGTGCCCGCGACGACTGGGTGAACACCGGGGAGCTGTTTTTT.

The chain couples TRBV19 to TRBJ2-2; weak D call: TRBD2 (6 bases). Trimming took off 8 bases at V and 4 bases at J, with 23 bases between the two ends. The length of the CDR3 is 17 residues. Germline assignment: CDR1 LNHDA and CDR2 SQIVND (reference sequence). CDR3 bases: TGTGCCAGTTCGGGACTCCTCTCGATCGCTAGCACCGGGGAGCTGTTTTTT. Translated: CASSGLLSIASTGELFF.

The DNA of the CDR3 is TGTGCCACTGCGGCTGCGGCCGGGGCCAACGTCCTGACTTTC. Translation gives CATAAAAGANVLTF. The chain combines TRBV19 with TRBJ2-6; D uncertain. Germline V gives CDR1 LNHDA, CDR2 SQIVND (reference sequence). The CDR3 consists of 14 residues. The V gene lost 10 bases and the J gene lost 4 bases, with 14 bases spanning the gap.

The J gene is TRBJ2-5, the V gene TRBV25-1, with a weak D call TRBD2 (6 bases). Near its end, the DNA agrees better with TRBJ2-7, so the J call may be wrong. Germline V gene lookup returns CDR1 MGHDK and CDR2 SYGVNS. This CDR3 has 14 residues. CDR3 loop: CASTPAGRQAEQYF. The CDR3 nucleotides are TGTGCCAGCACCCCGGCGGGGCGTCAGGCCGAGCAGTACTTC.

The chain employs TRBV18 and TRBJ1-1, with D tentatively TRBD1 (5 bases). Germline V gene data show CDR1 as KGHSH and CDR2 as LQKENI. The CDR3 has 17 residues. Trimming pared 4 bases from V and 4 bases from J, leaving 22 bases between. The CDR3: CASSLALGPPGGTEAFF. DNA for the CDR3: TGTGCCAGCTCACTAGCGTTGGGGCCCCCGGGGGGCACTGAAGCTTTCTTT. Using reference TRBV18 and TRBJ1-1 for the parts outside the CDR3, the full variable domain is NAGVMQNPRHLVRRRGQEARLRCSPMKGHSHVYWYRQLPEEGLKFMVYLQKENIIDESGMPKERFSAEFPKEGPSILRIQQVVRGDSAAYFCASSLALGPPGGTEAFFGQGTRLTVV.

The chain combines TRBV30 with TRBJ1-1; D call uncertain. The CDR3 is 13 residues long. V shed 8 bases and J shed 1 base, with 14 bases lying between them. Germline V lookup: CDR1 GTSNPN, CDR2 SVGIG (reference sequence). The CDR3 DNA reads as TGTGCCAGCCAAACGGGGAGGAACACTGAAGCTTTCTTT. As protein: CASQTGRNTEAFF.

The chain employs TRBV7-2 and TRBJ2-2; 9 bases agree with TRBD1. Germline V gene sequence: CDR1 SGHTA, CDR2 FQGNSA. This CDR3 has 16 amino acids. V shed 3 bases and J 4 bases; nucleotides not matched to a gene: 6. The CDR3 coding sequence is TGTGCCAGCAGCTTTCGCGGGACAGGGAGCACCGGGGAGCTGTTTTTT. The encoded protein is CASSFRGTGSTGELFF.

The CDR3 loop is CASSLRTGGGKLFF. CDR3 nucleotides: TGTGCCAGCAGCTTAAGAACCGGGGGTGGAAAACTGTTTTTT. The genes are TRBV7-9 and TRBJ1-4, with D possibly TRBD1 on 5 matching bases. The CDR3 extends over 14 amino acids. Germline V gene sequence: CDR1 SEHNR, CDR2 FQNEAQ (reference sequence). Trimming cost V 2 bases and J 10 bases, with 14 bases left between them.

This chain links TRBV6-1 with TRBJ1-5; D gene unclear. Germline V gives CDR1 MNHNS, CDR2 SASEGT. The CDR3 has 15 amino acids. V was trimmed by 2 bases and J by 8 bases, leaving 16 bases between them. The CDR3 bases are TGTGCCAGCAGTGAACTGGGTGGGGTGCGCGAGCCCCAGCATTTT. Residues: CASSELGGVREPQHF.

The chain couples TRBV7-9 to TRBJ2-1, with a possible D match to TRBD2 (5 bases). Germline assignment: CDR1 SEHNR and CDR2 FQNEAQ (reference sequence). The CDR3 is 14 residues long. V shed 5 bases and J shed 1 base, with 9 bases lying between them. The CDR3 sequence is CASSRGNSYNEQFF. The CDR3 DNA reads as TGTGCCAGCAGCCGAGGGAATTCCTACAATGAGCAGTTCTTC. Using reference TRBV7-9 and TRBJ2-1 for the parts outside the CDR3, the full variable domain is DTGVSQNPRHKITKRGQNVTFRCDPISEHNRLYWYRQTLGQGPEFLTYFQNEAQLEKSRLLSDRFSAERPKGSFSTLEIQRTEQGDSAMYLCASSRGNSYNEQFFGPGTRLTVL.

This clone appeared once. The J gene is TRBJ2-7, the V gene TRBV10-2; D might be TRBD1 (5 bases). The germline gives CDR1 WSHSY, CDR2 SAAADI. The CDR3 has 15 residues. V was shortened by 4 bases and J by 2 bases, with 15 bases between the two germline ends. For the CDR3, the DNA is TGCGCCAGCAGTGTAATTCAGGGATCCCCCTACGAGCAGTACTTC. Its protein is CASSVIQGSPYEQYF.

The chain carries TRBV27 and TRBJ1-5; TRBD1 aligns across 10 bases. Germline CDR1 is MNHEY and CDR2 is SMNVEV (reference sequence). V was clipped by 8 bases and J by 1 base; unmatched bases: 8. This CDR3 comprises 16 residues. The CDR3, as DNA: TGTGCCAGCGGACCCCCGGGACAGGGGAGCAATCAGCCCCAGCATTTT. Translated, it gives CASGPPGQGSNQPQHF.

Note on this clone: The junction does not match germline at one end; this may be a read error. The rearrangement joins TRBV6-1 to TRBJ1-5, with D unclear. Germline V CDR1 and CDR2: MNHNS, SASEGT. The CDR3 spans 15 residues. The CDR3 nucleotides read TGTGCCATCAGTGAGAGTCGGGGAGGGAATCAGCCCCAGCATTTT. Its protein is CAISESRGGNQPQHF.

The chain employs TRBV7-9 and TRBJ1-2; 9 bases line up with TRBD1. V lost 5 bases and J lost 8; bases outside the gene matches: 3. Germline values: CDR1 SEHNR, CDR2 FQNEAQ (reference sequence). The CDR3 extends over 12 amino acids. DNA of the CDR3: TGTGCCAGCAGCGAGGGGACAGGGGGCTACACCTTC. It is translated as CASSEGTGGYTF. Complete variable domain (other parts from reference TRBV7-9 and TRBJ1-2): DTGVSQNPRHKITKRGQNVTFRCDPISEHNRLYWYRQTLGQGPEFLTYFQNEAQLEKSRLLSDRFSAERPKGSFSTLEIQRTEQGDSAMYLCASSEGTGGYTFGSGTRLTVV.

The gene calls are TRBV10-3 and TRBJ1-6; D possibly corresponds to TRBD1 (6 bases). Germline V lookup: CDR1 ENHRY, CDR2 SYGVKD. CDR3 length: 13 amino acids. The V end was cut by 9 bases, the J end by 7 bases, with 13 bases between. The CDR3 nucleotides read TGTGCCATACGACAGGAGACCAATTCACCCCTCCACTTT. Protein sequence: CAIRQETNSPLHF.

CDR3 in amino acids: CASSLGQDRGDTQYF. In nucleotides, the CDR3 is TGCGCCAGCAGCTTGGGGCAGGACCGGGGAGATACGCAGTATTTT. V and J are TRBV5-1 and TRBJ2-3; D is perhaps TRBD2 (5 bases). From germline, CDR1 is SGHRS and CDR2 YFSETQ. V was shortened by 0 bases and J by 5 bases, with 13 bases between the two germline ends. CDR3 size: 15 residues.

The chain employs TRBV7-7 and TRBJ2-3, with 8 nucleotides matching TRBD1. In germline, CDR1 is SSHAT, CDR2 FNYEAQ (reference sequence). The CDR3 runs to 15 residues. The trim removed 5 bases at V and 3 bases at J, leaving 7 bases unmatched. CDR3 residues: CASSQDTGGTDTQYF. Here the CDR3 DNA reads TGTGCCAGCAGCCAAGATACAGGGGGAACAGATACGCAGTATTTT.

The chain links TRBV11-3 to TRBJ2-2; D remains unclear. Trimming removed 2 bases from V and 4 bases from J, with 5 bases in between. Per germline, CDR1 SGHNT and CDR2 YENEEA. This CDR3 region has 13 residues. In DNA, the CDR3 is TGTGCCAGCAGCTTAACCCCCACCGGGGAGCTGTTTTTT. Its translation: CASSLTPTGELFF.

This rearrangement joins TRBV10-3 to TRBJ2-1, with 8 nucleotides matching TRBD2. Germline V lookup: CDR1 ENHRY, CDR2 SYGVKD. This CDR3 contains 15 residues. With 1 base clipped from V and 4 bases from J, the junction kept 3 bases outside the gene matches. The CDR3 spells CAISEYSGVYNEQFF. CDR3 DNA sequence: TGTGCCATCAGTGAGTATAGCGGGGTGTACAATGAGCAGTTCTTC.

The J gene is TRBJ2-3, the V gene TRBV6-5, with 10 bases lining up with TRBD2. Per germline, CDR1 MNHEY and CDR2 SVGAGI. CDR3 length: 15 residues. With 2 bases clipped from V and 4 bases from J, the junction kept 3 bases outside the gene matches. CDR3 nucleotide sequence: TGTGCCAGCAGTTACGCGGGACTAGCGTCAGATACGCAGTATTTT. Amino acids: CASSYAGLASDTQYF.

The V gene is TRBV5-4, the J gene TRBJ2-2, with 8 positions matching TRBD2. The V segment lost 0 bases and the J segment 6 bases; nucleotides outside the gene matches: 10. The CDR3 contains 17 residues. In germline, CDR1 is SGHNT, CDR2 YYREEE (reference sequence). The CDR3 here is CASSLGSGKMIPGELFF. The CDR3 DNA reads as TGTGCCAGCAGCTTGGGTAGCGGGAAGATGATCCCCGGGGAGCTGTTTTTT.

This chain joins TRBV6-5 and TRBJ2-7, with D tentatively TRBD2 (5 bases). Trimming stripped 8 bases from V and 2 bases from J, with 13 bases between. The CDR3 covers 13 residues. In germline, CDR1 is MNHEY, CDR2 SVGAGI. In DNA form, the CDR3 reads TGTGCCAGCGCCCGGACGGGAACCTACGAGCAGTACTTC. This sequence encodes CASARTGTYEQYF.

The chain combines TRBV19 with TRBJ1-4; possibly TRBD1 for D (6 bases). Germline V lookup: CDR1 LNHDA, CDR2 SQIVND (reference sequence). Trimming shortened V by 3 bases and J by 8 bases, and 10 bases separated the two germline ends. The CDR3 is 13 residues long. The chain's CDR3 is CASSMGHKEKLFF. CDR3 nucleotides: TGTGCCAGTAGTATGGGACACAAGGAAAAACTGTTTTTT.

The rearrangement joins TRBV6-5 to TRBJ2-5; possibly TRBD1 for D (6 bases). Trimming took 2 bases from V and 5 from J, leaving 15 bases between them. This CDR3 contains 15 residues. Germline CDR1 and CDR2: MNHEY and SVGAGI. This chain's CDR3 is CASSYAAGVQETQYF. For the CDR3, the DNA is TGTGCCAGCAGTTACGCCGCAGGGGTGCAGGAGACCCAGTACTTC.

The genes are TRBV6-6 and TRBJ1-2; D perhaps matches TRBD1 (6 bases). The CDR3 extends over 13 amino acids. The germline CDR1 and CDR2 sequences are MNHNY and SVGAGI (reference sequence). Trimming removed 4 bases from V and 4 bases from J, with 10 bases in between. The CDR3 sequence is CASSFQGSYGYTF. CDR3 nucleotides: TGTGCCAGCAGTTTTCAGGGGAGCTATGGCTACACCTTC.

The CDR3 nucleotides are TGTGCCATAAGGGGTGATCACGAGCAGTACTTC. Translation: CAIRGDHEQYF. V gene TRBV28 combines with J gene TRBJ2-7; a possible D gene is TRBD1 (5 bases). CDR1 is MDHEN and CDR2 is SYDVKM in the germline V gene. The CDR3 length is 11 residues. With 10 bases removed from V and 5 bases from J, the gap between germline ends came to 12 bases.